These T cell receptor beta chains were read from a single sample in a study of shared clonotypes between healthy human individuals. TCRdb's copy holds only in-frame clones and misses some; the assay was immunoSEQ multiplex PCR. The sample consists of hundreds of thousands of clones, around 79% of them appearing once. The sequenced sample consisted of PBMCs. The receptors derive from a woman in her 40s in good health. Some clones in this sample may be carry-over from other donors' samples. The CDR3 runs from the conserved cysteine through the conserved F or W. D genes are given only for firm matches. Rows may omit the clone size; those that give it use once, few, many or a size class.

clone_size: -; j_call: TRBJ1-2; d_call: TRBD1; v_call: TRBV19; cdr3_nt: TGTGCCAGTAGTACCGGGACAGGGGCAGGCTATGGCTACACCTTC; cdr3_aa: CASSTGTGAGYGYTF
clone_size: -; j_call: TRBJ1-1; d_call: -; v_call: TRBV9; cdr3_nt: TGTGCCAGCAGGATACAGGTGAACACTGAAGCTTTCTTT; cdr3_aa: CASRIQVNTEAFF
clone_size: once; j_call: TRBJ2-1; d_call: -; v_call: TRBV9; cdr3_nt: TGTGCCAGCAGCGTAGAGGCTGGGGGTTGGGTCTATGAGCAGTTCTTC; cdr3_aa: CASSVEAGGWVYEQFF
clone_size: -; j_call: TRBJ1-2; d_call: -; v_call: TRBV19; cdr3_nt: TGTGCCAGTAGTACGGTCGTCTCAGGGTTGAGTGGCTACACCTTC; cdr3_aa: CASSTVVSGLSGYTF
clone_size: -; j_call: TRBJ2-1; d_call: TRBD1; v_call: TRBV10-3; cdr3_nt: TGTGCCATCAGTGGGGGACAGGGCCTTTCGAAAGGGCAGTTCTTC; cdr3_aa: CAISGGQGLSKGQFF
clone_size: -; j_call: TRBJ2-3; d_call: -; v_call: TRBV7-2; cdr3_nt: TGTGCCAGCCTACCCTCTTACAGCACAGATACGCAGTATTTT; cdr3_aa: CASLPSYSTDTQYF
clone_size: few; j_call: TRBJ2-5; d_call: TRBD2; v_call: TRBV10-3; cdr3_nt: TGTGCCATCAGTCCGCTAGCGGATCAAGAGACCCAGTACTTC; cdr3_aa: CAISPLADQETQYF
clone_size: -; j_call: TRBJ1-1; d_call: -; v_call: TRBV19; cdr3_nt: TGTGCCAGTAGTACCTTGGACAGTCGGGACACTGAAGCTTTCTTT; cdr3_aa: CASSTLDSRDTEAFF
clone_size: few; j_call: TRBJ2-1; d_call: -; v_call: TRBV28; cdr3_nt: TGTGCCAGCACTGCGGGCTCCTACAATGAGCAGTTCTTC; cdr3_aa: CASTAGSYNEQFF
clone_size: -; j_call: TRBJ2-7; d_call: -; v_call: TRBV29-1; cdr3_nt: TGCAGCGTGAGGACAGCCTACGAGCAGTACTTC; cdr3_aa: CSVRTAYEQYF
clone_size: -; j_call: TRBJ1-1; d_call: TRBD1; v_call: TRBV10-3; cdr3_nt: TGTGCCATCAGTCAGACAGGGTTAGACACTGAAGCTTTCTTT; cdr3_aa: CAISQTGLDTEAFF
clone_size: -; j_call: TRBJ2-5; d_call: -; v_call: TRBV6-5; cdr3_nt: TGTGCCAGCAGTTACAACAGGGGAGGAGAAGAGACCCAGTACTTC; cdr3_aa: CASSYNRGGEETQYF
clone_size: -; j_call: TRBJ2-7; d_call: -; v_call: TRBV10-3; cdr3_nt: TGTGCCATCAGTGAGTCAATGGGGGTCCGGATCGAGCAGTACTTC; cdr3_aa: CAISESMGVRIEQYF
clone_size: -; j_call: TRBJ1-6; d_call: -; v_call: TRBV6-6; cdr3_nt: TGTGCCATCCAGGGTGCCTATAATTCACCCCTCCACTTT; cdr3_aa: CAIQGAYNSPLHF
clone_size: -; j_call: TRBJ1-2; d_call: -; v_call: TRBV9; cdr3_nt: TGTGCCAGCAGCACACCGACAGGTGGCTACACCTTC; cdr3_aa: CASSTPTGGYTF
clone_size: -; j_call: TRBJ2-3; d_call: -; v_call: TRBV19; cdr3_nt: TGTGCCAGTAGGCCCCAATCCGACACAGATACGCAGTATTTT; cdr3_aa: CASRPQSDTDTQYF
clone_size: -; j_call: TRBJ2-1; d_call: -; v_call: TRBV14; cdr3_nt: TGTGCCAGCAGCCGGTTAACAGGTCTCAGGGACAATGAGCAGTTCTTC; cdr3_aa: CASSRLTGLRDNEQFF
clone_size: -; j_call: TRBJ2-4; d_call: TRBD1; v_call: TRBV5-1; cdr3_nt: TGCGCCAGCAGCTGGGGTGTAGGGGGCAATTCAGCCAAAAACATTCAGTACTTC; cdr3_aa: CASSWGVGGNSAKNIQYF
clone_size: once; j_call: TRBJ2-5; d_call: -; v_call: TRBV25-1; cdr3_nt: TGTGCCAGCAGTTTCCCAGGAGAAGAGACCCAGTACTTC; cdr3_aa: CASSFPGEETQYF
clone_size: -; j_call: TRBJ2-1; d_call: -; v_call: TRBV11-3; cdr3_nt: TGTGCCAGCAGCGTAGGATTCTACAATGAGCAGTTCTTC; cdr3_aa: CASSVGFYNEQFF
clone_size: -; j_call: TRBJ1-3; d_call: -; v_call: TRBV9; cdr3_nt: TGTGCCAGCAGCGTCGGTAGCTCTGGAAACACCATATATTTT; cdr3_aa: CASSVGSSGNTIYF
clone_size: -; j_call: TRBJ2-5; d_call: -; v_call: TRBV19; cdr3_nt: TGTGCCAGTAGTATCGGGGGCTGGCAAGAGACCCAGTACTTC; cdr3_aa: CASSIGGWQETQYF
clone_size: -; j_call: TRBJ2-2; d_call: TRBD1; v_call: TRBV11-2; cdr3_nt: TGTGCCAGCAGCTATCAGACAGGGGGCACCGGGGAGCTGTTTTTT; cdr3_aa: CASSYQTGGTGELFF
clone_size: -; j_call: TRBJ1-1; d_call: -; v_call: TRBV20-1; cdr3_nt: TGCAGTGCCTACGACGGGGCTGGGGCTTTCTTT; cdr3_aa: CSAYDGAGAFF
clone_size: -; j_call: TRBJ1-6; d_call: -; v_call: TRBV2; cdr3_nt: TGTGCCAGCAGTGGTGGGATGGGTTCACCCCTCCACTTT; cdr3_aa: CASSGGMGSPLHF
clone_size: -; j_call: TRBJ2-5; d_call: -; v_call: TRBV7-9; cdr3_nt: TGTGCCAGCAGCTTAGGGGAATTCCAAGAGACCCAGTACTTC; cdr3_aa: CASSLGEFQETQYF
clone_size: -; j_call: TRBJ1-5; d_call: -; v_call: TRBV7-2; cdr3_nt: TGTGCCAGCAGCTTAGGCACAGGGACGGTTCAGCCCCAGCATTTT; cdr3_aa: CASSLGTGTVQPQHF
clone_size: -; j_call: TRBJ2-2; d_call: -; v_call: TRBV19; cdr3_nt: TGTGCCAGTAGTATAGTCGTGAACACCGGGGAGCTGTTTTTT; cdr3_aa: CASSIVVNTGELFF
clone_size: -; j_call: TRBJ2-1; d_call: -; v_call: TRBV5-1; cdr3_nt: TGCGCCAGCAGCTTGACTGGTGGCGGGGTCTCCTACAATGAGCAGTTCTTC; cdr3_aa: CASSLTGGGVSYNEQFF
clone_size: many; j_call: TRBJ1-2; d_call: -; v_call: TRBV28; cdr3_nt: TGTGCCAGCACCTCCTGGTATGGCTACACCTTC; cdr3_aa: CASTSWYGYTF
clone_size: -; j_call: TRBJ2-3; d_call: -; v_call: TRBV7-9; cdr3_nt: TGTGCCAGCAGCTTGGAGAGCGGGCCTGTTCGGCAGTATTTT; cdr3_aa: CASSLESGPVRQYF
clone_size: -; j_call: TRBJ2-2; d_call: TRBD2; v_call: TRBV6-5; cdr3_nt: TGTGCCAGCAGTTACAGCGGGGAGGCCGGGGAGCTGTTTTTT; cdr3_aa: CASSYSGEAGELFF